This is a list of T cell receptor beta chains from one sample in a study of beta chain features in type 1 diabetes. Assay used: immunoSEQ multiplex PCR; TCRdb lists only in-frame clones, some missing. The table shows 310,000 or so clones, with 9.3% occurring only once. The sequencing sample was made of central memory CD4+ T cells from blood. These receptors were taken from a man aged 25-45 years with type 1 diabetes. Each CDR3 is given with its conserved first and last residue. The order of the fields is V gene, clone size, J gene, D gene, CDR3 protein, CDR3 DNA. A D gene is named only where the DNA matches it firmly. Where a row states a size, it is once, few, many or the class of an expanded clone; other rows omit it.

TRBV2,NA,TRBJ1-2,NA,CASSEREPYGYTF,TGTGCCAGCAGTGAACGTGAACCCTATGGCTACACCTTC
TRBV2,NA,TRBJ1-4,NA,CASYRSRDEKLFF,TGTGCCAGCTATCGGAGTCGAGATGAAAAACTGTTTTTT
TRBV7-2,few,TRBJ2-6,NA,CASSLVRANVLTF,TGTGCCAGCAGCTTAGTCCGGGCCAACGTCCTGACTTTC
TRBV30,many,TRBJ2-2,NA,CAWSLDTGELFF,TGTGCCTGGAGTCTGGACACCGGGGAGCTGTTTTTT
TRBV6-5,NA,TRBJ2-1,TRBD2,CASSWQTSGGSNEQFF,TGTGCCAGCAGTTGGCAGACTAGCGGGGGGAGCAATGAGCAGTTCTTC
TRBV6-5,NA,TRBJ1-6,NA,CASSSTPQGVSPLHF,TGTGCCAGCAGTTCAACACCCCAGGGAGTTTCACCCCTCCACTTT
TRBV4-3,NA,TRBJ2-1,NA,CASSRSKGYEQFF,TGCGCCAGCAGCCGGTCGAAGGGATATGAGCAGTTCTTC
TRBV28,NA,TRBJ1-4,NA,CASSSPGTATNEKLFF,TGTGCCAGCAGTTCCCCAGGGACGGCAACTAATGAAAAACTGTTTTTT
TRBV5-1,NA,TRBJ2-2,TRBD2,CASSRGTRSHTGELFF,TGCGCCAGCAGCCGAGGGACTAGATCGCACACCGGGGAGCTGTTTTTT
TRBV7-2,few,TRBJ2-3,TRBD1,CASSLTGFLDTQYF,TGTGCCAGCAGCTTGACAGGGTTTTTAGATACGCAGTATTTT
TRBV7-9,NA,TRBJ2-7,NA,CASSLDGRAGEQYF,TGTGCCAGCAGCTTAGATGGCAGGGCGGGCGAGCAGTACTTC
TRBV5-6,NA,TRBJ2-4,TRBD2,CASSLGLADKNIQYF,TGTGCCAGCAGCCTCGGACTAGCGGACAAAAACATTCAGTACTTC
TRBV25-1,few,TRBJ1-1,NA,CASSEGSEEAFF,TGTGCCAGCAGTGAAGGGAGTGAGGAAGCTTTCTTT
TRBV30,NA,TRBJ2-2,TRBD2,CAWSRLAGGGELFF,TGTGCCTGGAGTCGACTAGCGGGAGGCGGGGAGCTGTTTTTT
TRBV5-6,few,TRBJ1-5,NA,CASSSGVVNQPQHF,TGTGCCAGCAGCTCGGGGGTAGTCAATCAGCCCCAGCATTTT
TRBV5-1,NA,TRBJ2-7,NA,CASSLAVDSYEQYF,TGCGCCAGCAGCTTGGCGGTGGATTCCTACGAGCAGTACTTC
TRBV5-4,NA,TRBJ2-1,TRBD1,CASSRYVGQGSNEQFF,TGTGCCAGCAGCCGATATGTTGGACAGGGTAGCAATGAGCAGTTCTTC
TRBV6-5,few,TRBJ2-3,TRBD2,CASSYSKGLAADTQYF,TGTGCCAGCAGTTACTCGAAGGGACTAGCCGCAGATACGCAGTATTTT
TRBV7-2,few,TRBJ2-5,NA,CASSRDRQETQYF,TGTGCCAGCAGCCGTGACAGGCAAGAGACCCAGTACTTC
TRBV7-2,few,TRBJ1-3,NA,CASSSTRVAGNTIYF,TGTGCCAGCAGCTCCACCAGGGTTGCTGGAAACACCATATATTTT
TRBV28,few,TRBJ2-1,NA,CASNLGANNEQFF,TGTGCCAGCAATCTGGGGGCCAACAATGAGCAGTTCTTC
TRBV18,few,TRBJ2-7,NA,CASSPSTDRIPEQYF,TGTGCCAGCTCACCATCGACGGACAGAATTCCCGAGCAGTACTTC
TRBV5-1,NA,TRBJ1-1,NA,CASSLDTEAFF,TGCGCCAGCAGCTTGGATACTGAAGCTTTCTTT
TRBV28,few,TRBJ2-5,NA,CASSFSGPRETQYF,TGTGCCAGCAGTTTCAGTGGCCCGCGGGAGACCCAGTACTTC
TRBV15,NA,TRBJ2-5,TRBD1,CATSRDRSGTGKTQYF,TGTGCCACCAGCAGAGATCGGTCCGGGACAGGGAAGACCCAGTACTTC
TRBV9,many,TRBJ1-2,NA,CASSVGGGGSYGYTF,TGTGCCAGCAGCGTAGGGGGAGGGGGTAGCTATGGCTACACCTTC
TRBV18,few,TRBJ1-1,TRBD1,CASSPTGVNTEAFF,TGTGCCAGCTCACCGACAGGGGTTAACACTGAAGCTTTCTTT
TRBV28,NA,TRBJ1-3,NA,CASSSGIRDFITIYF,TGTGCCAGCAGTTCCGGGATCCGGGACTTTATCACCATATATTTT
TRBV2,NA,TRBJ1-1,NA,CASSEVGTGEAFF,TGTGCCAGCAGTGAGGTCGGGACGGGTGAAGCTTTCTTT
TRBV5-6,NA,TRBJ1-6,NA,CASSPGRAGRNNSPLHF,TGTGCCAGCAGCCCTGGAAGGGCTGGACGGAATAATTCACCCCTCCACTTT
TRBV15,NA,TRBJ1-6,NA,CATSRDGAGGEGSPLHF,TGTGCCACCAGCAGAGATGGAGCGGGAGGGGAGGGTTCACCCCTCCACTTT
TRBV28,NA,TRBJ1-2,TRBD1,CASSGPGQGRGYTF,TGTGCCAGCAGTGGACCGGGACAGGGTCGTGGCTACACCTTC
TRBV19,NA,TRBJ2-5,NA,CASSLQGFTETQYF,TGTGCCAGTAGCCTACAGGGTTTTACGGAGACCCAGTACTTC
TRBV5-4,NA,TRBJ1-6,TRBD1,CASSQDSDRDSPLHF,TGCGCCAGCAGCCAAGATTCGGACAGGGATTCACCCCTCCACTTT
TRBV28,many,TRBJ2-7,NA,CASSLTEEQYF,TGTGCCAGCAGCCTGACGGAGGAGCAGTACTTC
TRBV11-2,few,TRBJ2-3,TRBD2,CASSLGGTDTQYF,TGTGCCAGCAGCTTGGGAGGGACAGATACGCAGTATTTT
TRBV7-2,NA,TRBJ1-1,NA,CASSLASGSTEAFF,TGTGCCAGCAGCTTAGCGTCGGGGAGCACTGAAGCTTTCTTT
TRBV5-1,few,TRBJ1-4,NA,CASSLADSEKLFF,TGCGCCAGCAGCTTGGCCGACTCTGAAAAACTGTTTTTT
TRBV4-1,few,TRBJ1-1,TRBD1,CASSQDGGTGKGDTEAFF,TGCGCCAGCAGCCAAGATGGCGGGACAGGGAAGGGGGACACTGAAGCTTTCTTT
TRBV9,few,TRBJ2-3,NA,CASSVEGGRFTDTQYF,TGTGCCAGCAGCGTAGAAGGGGGGAGGTTCACAGATACGCAGTATTTT
TRBV5-1,many,TRBJ2-2,TRBD1,CASSLSGTGGFGELFF,TGCGCCAGCAGCTTGTCCGGGACAGGGGGATTCGGGGAGCTGTTTTTT
TRBV30,few,TRBJ1-4,TRBD1,CAWSRESDRDEKLFF,TGTGCCTGGAGTCGGGAGTCTGACAGGGATGAAAAACTGTTTTTT
TRBV10-2,NA,TRBJ1-6,NA,CASSESAGLSSPLHF,TGCGCCAGCAGTGAGTCGGCAGGGCTGAGTTCACCCCTCCACTTT
TRBV4-1,many,TRBJ1-5,NA,CASSQDFPESFNQPQHF,TGCGCCAGCAGCCAAGATTTCCCGGAATCCTTCAATCAGCCCCAGCATTTT
TRBV5-1,NA,TRBJ2-7,TRBD1,CASSWTGTYEQYF,TGCGCCAGCAGCTGGACAGGGACCTACGAGCAGTACTTC
TRBV6-5,few,TRBJ1-6,NA,CASSYGGKGMSSPLHF,TGTGCCAGCAGTTACGGGGGCAAGGGAATGAGTTCACCCCTCCACTTT
TRBV5-6,few,TRBJ2-3,NA,CASSRDLRTDTQYF,TGTGCCAGCAGCCGAGATCTCCGCACAGATACGCAGTATTTT
TRBV11-2,few,TRBJ2-1,NA,CASSLSSPGDYNEQFF,TGTGCCAGCAGCTTGTCGTCCCCGGGAGACTACAATGAGCAGTTCTTC
TRBV7-2,NA,TRBJ2-1,NA,CASSSTPAGEQFF,TGTGCCAGCAGCTCCACTCCAGCTGGTGAGCAGTTCTTC
TRBV7-2,NA,TRBJ2-5,NA,CASSARGGPETQYF,TGTGCCAGCAGCGCTAGAGGAGGCCCGGAGACCCAGTACTTC
TRBV7-6,NA,TRBJ2-2,NA,CASSPSLGELFF,TGTGCCAGCAGCCCCAGTCTTGGGGAGCTGTTTTTT
TRBV30,NA,TRBJ1-5,NA,CAWNRRGGNQPQHF,TGTGCCTGGAACCGCCGCGGGGGCAATCAGCCCCAGCATTTT
TRBV9,NA,TRBJ2-5,NA,CASSVGPRAGETQYF,TGTGCCAGCAGCGTAGGACCTCGGGCTGGGGAGACCCAGTACTTC